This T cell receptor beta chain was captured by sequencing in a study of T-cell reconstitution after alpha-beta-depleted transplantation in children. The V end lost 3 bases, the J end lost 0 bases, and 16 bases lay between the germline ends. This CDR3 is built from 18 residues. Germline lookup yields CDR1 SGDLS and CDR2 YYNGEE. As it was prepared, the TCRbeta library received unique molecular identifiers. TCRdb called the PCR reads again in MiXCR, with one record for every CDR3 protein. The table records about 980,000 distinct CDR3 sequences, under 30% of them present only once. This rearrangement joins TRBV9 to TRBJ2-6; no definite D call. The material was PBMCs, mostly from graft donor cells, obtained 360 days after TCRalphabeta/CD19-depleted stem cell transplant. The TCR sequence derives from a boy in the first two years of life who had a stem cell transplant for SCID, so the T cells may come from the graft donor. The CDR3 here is CASSATGREPSGANVLTF. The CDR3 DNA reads TGTGCCAGCAGCGCAACCGGACGTGAACCCTCTGGGGCCAACGTCCTGACTTTC.